These T cell receptor beta chains were read from a single sample in a study of OX40 agonist ivuxolimab in advanced cancers. Clones were read by immunoSEQ multiplex PCR, and TCRdb kept only the in-frame ones, dropping some. The sample lists around 18,000 clones; 72% were seen once. The input for sequencing was CD4+ or CD8+ T cells sorted from blood, taken in a trial of the OX40 agonist ivuxolimab. The source of these receptors is an adult with an advanced solid tumor such as melanoma, head and neck, liver or kidney cancer. The CDR3 runs from the conserved cysteine through the conserved F or W. Each record gives: J gene, V gene, clone size, D gene, CDR3 protein, CDR3 DNA. D genes are given only for firm matches. Size is omitted from some rows. Given values are once, few, many or a class for expanded clones.

>TRBJ2-2|TRBV6-5|-|TRBD1
CASRRRQGLGELFF
TGTGCCAGCAGACGTCGACAGGGTTTGGGGGAGCTGTTTTTT
>TRBJ1-5|TRBV28|many|-
CASSFLGEYSNQPQHF
TGTGCCAGCAGTTTTCTGGGGGAATATAGCAATCAGCCCCAGCATTTT
>TRBJ1-1|TRBV9|-|-
CASSVAGAVNTEAFF
TGTGCCAGCAGCGTAGCAGGGGCCGTGAACACTGAAGCTTTCTTT
>TRBJ2-1|TRBV9|-|-
CASSVPDRSNEQFF
TGTGCCAGCAGCGTCCCCGACAGAAGCAATGAGCAGTTCTTC
>TRBJ2-7|TRBV19|-|TRBD1
CASSEANQGAYEQYF
TGTGCCAGTAGCGAGGCTAACCAGGGGGCCTACGAGCAGTACTTC
>TRBJ1-1|TRBV30|medium-sized|-
CAWSRGWNTEAFF
TGTGCCTGGAGTAGAGGGTGGAACACTGAAGCTTTCTTT
>TRBJ2-1|TRBV7-8|-|TRBD2
CASSLLERGDEQFF
TGTGCCAGCAGCTTATTAGAGCGGGGGGATGAGCAGTTCTTC
>TRBJ2-5|TRBV28|-|-
CASSIRQTELQETQYF
TGTGCCAGCAGTATTCGACAGACCGAATTACAAGAGACCCAGTACTTC
>TRBJ1-5|TRBV4-3|once|-
CASSQDRNQPQHF
TGCGCCAGCAGCCAAGATCGCAATCAGCCCCAGCATTTT
>TRBJ1-1|TRBV15|-|-
CATGQGNTEAFF
TGTGCCACCGGTCAGGGGAACACTGAAGCTTTCTTT
>TRBJ1-4|TRBV2|-|-
CASSDSAEDEKLFF
TGTGCCAGCAGTGATTCGGCAGAGGATGAAAAACTGTTTTTT